The next 16 T cell receptor beta chains were all read from a single sample in a study of response to subunit inactivated influenza vaccine. MiXCR, run by TCRdb on the RT-PCR reads, gives a single entry per CDR3 protein. The sample contains about 480,000 distinct CDR3 sequences, approximately 11% of which appear only once. Sequencing used PBMCs from blood, obtained roughly 47 days after vaccination. These receptors were collected from a man in his forties or fifties who received an inactivated influenza vaccine.

The chain links TRBV7-9 to TRBJ2-2, with unresolved D. The CDR3 contains 16 residues. V gave up 0 bases and J gave up 1 base, with 9 bases separating them. Germline CDR1 reads SEHNR; CDR2 reads FQNEAQ (reference sequence). The CDR3 sequence is CASSLATFWNTGELFF. Written as DNA, the CDR3 is TGTGCCAGCAGCTTAGCGACTTTTTGGAACACCGGGGAGCTGTTTTTT.

CDR3 sequence (DNA): TGTGCCAGCAGTTTGCTCCAGGGGGGCTACGAGCAGTACTTC. This encodes CASSLLQGGYEQYF. The chain couples TRBV12-3 or TRBV12-4 to TRBJ2-7, with a tentative D call TRBD1 (7 bases). The CDR3 runs to 14 residues. The V and J ends lost 3 bases and 3 bases respectively, with 12 bases between them.

The gene calls are TRBV7-2 and TRBJ2-5; D call uncertain. Trimming stripped 5 bases from V and 7 bases from J, with 11 bases between. CDR3 length: 12 amino acids. Germline V gene sequence: CDR1 SGHTA, CDR2 FQGNSA. CDR3 amino acids: CASSIDETTQYF. The CDR3 DNA is TGTGCCAGCAGCATCGATGAAACGACCCAGTACTTC.

This clonotype came up many times. The genes are TRBV7-8 and TRBJ2-1, with 10 bases fitting TRBD2. CDR1 and CDR2 from the germline V gene are SGHVS and FQNEAQ. This CDR3 comprises 15 residues. With 5 bases clipped from V and 5 bases from J, the junction kept 6 bases outside the gene matches. DNA of the CDR3: TGTGCCAGCAGCCGATTAGCGGGGGGCGACAATGAGCAGTTCTTC. Translated: CASSRLAGGDNEQFF.

This clonotype was seen repeatedly, ten times or more. The V gene is TRBV12-3 or TRBV12-4, the J gene TRBJ2-2; the D is unclear. The length of the CDR3 is 14 residues. The V gene lost 5 bases and the J gene lost 4 bases, with 11 bases spanning the gap. The CDR3 reads CASSEYQITGELFF. CDR3 DNA: TGTGCCAGCAGTGAATACCAGATCACCGGGGAGCTGTTTTTT.

This chain links TRBV24-1 with TRBJ2-5, with 9 bases matching TRBD1. The junction had 13 bases not matched to a gene; V was cut back by 10 bases and J by 2 bases. The length of the CDR3 is 16 residues. Germline CDR1 KGHDR, CDR2 SFDVKD. CDR3 residues: CATSLPGTGPQETQYF. DNA for the CDR3: TGTGCCACTTCACTCCCCGGGACAGGGCCGCAAGAGACCCAGTACTTC.

This clonotype was recorded at least ten times. This chain links TRBV29-1 with TRBJ2-7; D perhaps matches TRBD1 (6 bases). Trimming took 4 bases from V and 4 from J, leaving 8 bases between them. Per germline, CDR1 SQVTM and CDR2 ANQGSEA. The CDR3 has 11 residues. The CDR3 is CSVGDTYEQYF. The CDR3 DNA reads TGCAGCGTTGGGGACACTTACGAGCAGTACTTC.

This clonotype turned up a few times. V gene TRBV4-1 combines with J gene TRBJ2-2; D might be TRBD1 (6 bases). V gave up 0 bases and J gave up 1 base, with 18 bases separating them. CDR3 length: 19 residues. Germline-derived CDR1 and CDR2 are MGHRA and YSYEKL. In DNA, the CDR3 is TGCGCCAGCAGCCAAGAACGGGGTAGGGGGTCTAAGAACACCGGGGAGCTGTTTTTT. Amino acids: CASSQERGRGSKNTGELFF.

The chain combines TRBV11-3 with TRBJ2-3; tentatively, D is TRBD2 (6 bases). The germline V gene has CDR1 SGHNT and CDR2 YENEEA. V shed 4 bases and J shed 4 bases, with 9 bases lying between them. This CDR3 spans 13 amino acids. CDR3 nucleotides: TGTGCCAGCAGCTGGGACTCCTCAGATACGCAGTATTTT. Encoded protein: CASSWDSSDTQYF. Combining the CDR3 with reference TRBV11-3 and TRBJ2-3 gives the whole variable domain EAGVVQSPRYKIIEKKQPVAFWCNPISGHNTLYWYLQNLGQGPELLIRYENEEAVDDSQLPKDRFSAERLKGVDSTLKIQPAELGDSAVYLCASSWDSSDTQYFGPGTRLTVL.

The chain links TRBV3-1 to TRBJ2-1; 10 bases line up with TRBD2. CDR1 and CDR2 from the germline V gene are LGHDT and YNNKEL (reference sequence). The V gene end was trimmed by 4 bases and the J gene end by 0 bases; junction bases not matched to a gene: 3. The CDR3 has 16 amino acids. The CDR3 region is CASSRGLAASYNEQFF. The CDR3 coding sequence is TGTGCCAGCAGCCGAGGACTAGCGGCCTCCTACAATGAGCAGTTCTTC.

This clonotype was counted only a few times. This chain connects TRBV6-2 or TRBV6-3 to TRBJ2-6, with unresolved D. From germline, CDR1 is MNHEY and CDR2 SVGEGT. The length of the CDR3 is 16 residues. Trimming removed 3 bases at V and 2 bases at J, with 11 bases between. The CDR3 spells CASSYIWITGANVLTF. The CDR3 DNA reads TGTGCCAGCAGTTATATTTGGATCACTGGGGCCAACGTCCTGACTTTC.

The CDR3 sequence is CASRVGRAGTGELFF. The CDR3 DNA follows: TGTGCCAGCAGAGTTGGGAGGGCCGGCACCGGGGAGCTGTTTTTT. The rearrangement uses TRBV12-3 or TRBV12-4 and TRBJ2-2; TRBD2 matches at 7 bases. With 6 bases clipped from V and 4 bases from J, the junction kept 8 bases outside the gene matches. The CDR3 is 15 residues long.

This clonotype was counted ten times or more. The CDR3 nucleotides read TGCGCCAGCAGCCGCCACTTCTACAATGAGCAGTTCTTC. It is translated as CASSRHFYNEQFF. The chain employs TRBV4-1 and TRBJ2-1, with D unclear. The germline CDR1 and CDR2 sequences are MGHRA and YSYEKL. This CDR3 spans 13 amino acids. The ends were cut back, 4 bases at V and 3 bases at J, with 7 bases in the middle.

Many counts were recorded for this clonotype. The chain has TRBV7-9 and TRBJ2-1; D could derive from TRBD1 or TRBD2 (5 bases each). CDR3 size: 14 residues. CDR1 and CDR2 (germline): SEHNR, FQNEAQ (reference sequence). V was clipped by 1 base and J by 5 bases, with 9 bases between them. CDR3 protein: CASSLEQEDNEQFF. The CDR3 DNA reads TGTGCCAGCAGCTTAGAACAGGAGGACAATGAGCAGTTCTTC.

The rearrangement uses TRBV5-1 and TRBJ1-2, with 7 bases lining up with TRBD1. V lost 6 bases and J lost 7; bases outside the gene matches: 9. CDR1 SGHRS and CDR2 YFSETQ come from the germline V gene. The CDR3 spans 13 residues. CDR3 DNA: TGCGCCAGCACGCCGGGACAGCCATCTGGCTACACCTTC. It translates to CASTPGQPSGYTF.

This clonotype came up a few times. V usage is TRBV20-1 and J usage is TRBJ1-1; D ambiguous. CDR3 length equals 15 residues. Trimming pared 0 bases from V and 1 base from J, leaving 12 bases between. Germline assignment: CDR1 DFQATT and CDR2 SNEGSKA (reference sequence). CDR3 loop: CSARDLAAGNTEAFF. CDR3 coding DNA: TGCAGTGCTAGAGATTTGGCGGCGGGGAACACTGAAGCTTTCTTT.